This T cell receptor (beta chain) was recovered during a study of blood T cell repertoires in COVID-19. Study as a whole: Specimens from acute and convalescent COVID-19 originated in the United States, Italy and Spain. The cDNA or gDNA used as material had been derived from T cells, B-cell-depleted T cells, or PBMCs.

Seattle patient enrollment occurred during active infection, with longitudinal follow-up thereafter. Germline-derived CDR1 and CDR2 are SGHKS and YYEKEE (reference sequence). The CDR3 covers 14 residues. Losses at the gene ends were 4 bases for V and 3 bases for J; bases not matched to a gene: 6. The authors' processing: The authors estimated nucleated cell counts from reference gene primer amplification. Measured with immunoSEQ multiplex PCR; TCRdb has only the in-frame clones, and not every one. V and J calls and clone size come straight from that table; D and trimming were deduced from the DNA. This table holds tens of thousands of clones, approximately 71% found once.

The sample comprised peripheral blood. This receptor was obtained from a man between 70 and 80 years old with COVID-19, enrolled during active disease. The V and J genes are TRBV5-5 and TRBJ2-7; the match to TRBD2 covers 8 bases. For the CDR3, the DNA is TGTGCCAGCAGCAGGGGACTAGATGTCTACGAGCAGTACTTC. As protein: CASSRGLDVYEQYF.